The 32 T cell receptor beta chains listed next were all sequenced from one sample in a study of cytomegalovirus exposure and HLA in healthy donors. The PCR was carried out with 60 Vbeta primers and 13 Jbeta primers. Libraries were prepared by immunoSEQ multiplex PCR; TCRdb keeps only in-frame clonotypes and omits some of them. The top ten clones hold less than 8% of a sample with 120,000 to 150,000 clones, 79% of them seen once. Specimen: PBMCs. The receptors here all came from a woman in her 40s in good health and CMV-seropositive.

The chain links TRBV18 to TRBJ2-7; D is ambiguous. Trimming shortened V by 3 bases and J by 3 bases, and 6 bases separated the two germline ends. Germline loops: CDR1 KGHSH, CDR2 LQKENI. This CDR3 comprises 12 residues. The CDR3 is CASSPISYEQYF. The CDR3 region has the DNA TGTGCCAGCTCACCCATCAGCTACGAGCAGTACTTC.

The CDR3 DNA reads as TGTGCCAGCAGTCAAGGGCGGGGGAGCACAGATACGCAGTATTTT. The encoded protein is CASSQGRGSTDTQYF. The rearrangement joins TRBV6-6 to TRBJ2-3; 7 bases map to TRBD2. Germline CDR1 reads MNHNY; CDR2 reads SVGAGI (reference sequence). This CDR3 region has 15 residues. V was pared by 5 bases and J by 0 bases, with 5 bases of the junction left unmatched.

This clone showed up just a few times. The chain uses TRBV18 and TRBJ1-2; D not certain. There are 15 residues in the CDR3. Trimming removed 3 bases from V and 0 bases from J, with 11 bases in between. From germline, CDR1 is KGHSH and CDR2 LQKENI. In nucleotides, the CDR3 is TGTGCCAGCTCACCCGTACAGCAAACTAACTATGGCTACACCTTC. This encodes CASSPVQQTNYGYTF.

The J gene is TRBJ1-3, the V gene TRBV7-2; no firm D call. V was clipped by 2 bases and J by 2 bases, with 13 bases between them. The CDR3 length is 16 residues. Germline lookup yields CDR1 SGHTA and CDR2 FQGNSA. The CDR3 sequence is CASSLLAQYPGNTIYF. The CDR3 coding sequence is TGTGCCAGCAGCTTACTAGCTCAGTACCCTGGAAACACCATATATTTT.

The gene calls are TRBV11-2 and TRBJ2-7; weak D call: TRBD2 (5 bases). The CDR3 is 13 amino acids. The germline gives CDR1 SGHAT, CDR2 FQNNGV. V gave up 3 bases and J gave up 5 bases, with 11 bases separating them. CDR3: CASSLAERNEQYF. In DNA, the CDR3 is TGTGCCAGCAGCTTGGCAGAGCGGAACGAGCAGTACTTC.

The V and J genes are TRBV7-2 and TRBJ1-2; D perhaps matches TRBD1 (5 bases). The ends were cut back, 0 bases at V and 4 bases at J, with 12 bases in the middle. The length of the CDR3 is 15 residues. From germline, CDR1 is SGHTA and CDR2 FQGNSA. The CDR3 sequence is CASSLASGPTYGYTF. The CDR3 DNA reads as TGTGCCAGCAGCTTAGCATCAGGGCCCACCTATGGCTACACCTTC.

The J gene is TRBJ2-3, the V gene TRBV28, with a weak D call TRBD2 (7 bases). Deletions cut 4 bases from V and 0 bases from J, with 26 bases between. The CDR3 length is 20 residues. Germline lookup yields CDR1 MDHEN and CDR2 SYDVKM. This CDR3 is CASSSPLWGGRTSSTDTQYF. The CDR3 bases are TGTGCCAGCAGTTCTCCTTTGTGGGGGGGCCGTACTTCCAGCACAGATACGCAGTATTTT.

The V gene is TRBV23-1, the J gene TRBJ1-1; possible D gene TRBD1, 5 bases. TRBV23-1 is given ORF status, its function remaining uncertain. The CDR3 spans 12 residues. Trimming cost V 10 bases and J 3 bases, with 12 bases left between them. The CDR3 nucleotides are TGCGCCACCACCCGGGGGGACACTGAAGCTTTCTTT. Its translation: CATTRGDTEAFF.

The J gene is TRBJ2-3, the V gene TRBV5-1, with TRBD2 matching over 14 bases. Germline CDR1 and CDR2: SGHRS and YFSETQ. V was pared by 0 bases and J by 5 bases, with 5 bases of the junction left unmatched. CDR3 length equals 17 residues. Written as DNA, the CDR3 is TGCGCCAGCAGCTTGGCCCTGACTAGCGGGGGGGGAGATACGCAGTATTTT. It translates to CASSLALTSGGGDTQYF.

V is TRBV5-4 and J is TRBJ2-5; 9 bases align to TRBD1. The germline CDR1 and CDR2 sequences are SGHNT and YYREEE (reference sequence). The V segment lost 4 bases and the J segment 5 bases; nucleotides outside the gene matches: 6. The CDR3 contains 14 residues. The CDR3 reads CASSPGTGWETQYF. Here the CDR3 DNA reads TGTGCCAGCAGCCCGGGGACAGGGTGGGAGACCCAGTACTTC.

This chain uses TRBV28 with TRBJ2-7, with 10 positions matching TRBD1. In germline, CDR1 is MDHEN, CDR2 SYDVKM. The V gene end was trimmed by 6 bases and the J gene end by 6 bases; junction bases not matched to a gene: 8. The CDR3 has 14 residues. The CDR3 is CASRQGQGSSEQYF. CDR3 bases: TGTGCCAGCAGACAGGGACAGGGGTCGAGCGAGCAGTACTTC.

The chain carries TRBV18 and TRBJ2-3; 9 positions agree with TRBD1. The germline CDR1 and CDR2 sequences are KGHSH and LQKENI. The CDR3 is made up of 19 amino acids. J gave up 4 bases and V 3 bases, and 17 bases lay outside the gene matches. The CDR3 here is CASSPTLGQGPGRSDTQYF. The DNA of the CDR3 is TGTGCCAGCTCACCGACTTTGGGACAGGGACCCGGGAGATCAGATACGCAGTATTTT.

As DNA, the CDR3 is TGTGCCAGCAGTTACCGGGCGGGTCACACCGGGGAGCTGTTTTTT. Its translation is CASSYRAGHTGELFF. The gene calls are TRBV6-6 and TRBJ2-2; possibly TRBD2 for D (5 bases). Germline CDR1 and CDR2: MNHNY and SVGAGI (reference sequence). This CDR3 has 15 amino acids. V was shortened by 2 bases and J by 3 bases, with 10 bases between the two germline ends.

This chain uses TRBV9 with TRBJ1-6; D is unclear. V was clipped by 0 bases and J by 13 bases, with 11 bases between them. CDR1 is SGDLS, CDR2 YYNGEE, per germline. This CDR3 is 13 amino acids long. The CDR3 is CASSVELGGPLHF. The CDR3 DNA is TGTGCCAGCAGCGTAGAGCTGGGCGGGCCCCTCCACTTT.

The rearrangement uses TRBV13 and TRBJ2-3; 8 bases are a match to TRBD1. Germline V gives CDR1 PRHDT, CDR2 FYEKMQ (reference sequence). J was trimmed by 3 bases and V by 5 bases; bases with no gene match: 10. This CDR3 comprises 16 residues. Here the CDR3 reads CASSPRRDRMTDTQYF. In DNA, the CDR3 is TGTGCCAGCAGCCCGAGGAGGGACAGGATGACAGATACGCAGTATTTT.

This chain joins TRBV29-1 and TRBJ1-2; possibly TRBD1 for D (5 bases). This CDR3 has 11 amino acids. V lost 3 bases, J lost 3 bases, and 5 bases lay in between. CDR1 is SQVTM, CDR2 ANQGSEA, per germline. The CDR3 DNA is TGCAGCGTTGACAGGGACTATGGCTACACCTTC. Translated, it gives CSVDRDYGYTF.

This clone has more than one count but fewer than ten. The chain uses TRBV25-1 and TRBJ1-4, with a tentative D call TRBD1 (6 bases). CDR3 length: 16 amino acids. CDR1 and CDR2 from the germline V gene are MGHDK and SYGVNS. Trimming cost V 5 bases and J 11 bases, with 24 bases left between them. The CDR3 DNA reads as TGTGCCAGCAGTCAGACAGGCACAAGGGGATCCACGAAACTGTTTTTT. This sequence encodes CASSQTGTRGSTKLFF.

This chain uses TRBV6-6 with TRBJ1-5, with a possible D match to TRBD1 (6 bases). Trimming left V 5 bases short and J 5 bases short, with 16 bases between. CDR1 and CDR2 (germline): MNHNY, SVGAGI (reference sequence). CDR3 length equals 15 residues. The CDR3 sequence: CASSTIQGYHQPQHF. In DNA form, the CDR3 reads TGTGCCAGCAGTACCATACAGGGCTATCATCAGCCCCAGCATTTT.

The genes are TRBV2 and TRBJ2-7; D is ambiguous. CDR3 size: 14 residues. V was shortened by 4 bases and J by 0 bases, with 10 bases between the two germline ends. Germline-derived CDR1 and CDR2 are SNHLY and FYNNEI. CDR3 region: CASSVARSSYEQYF. CDR3 bases: TGTGCCAGCAGTGTGGCTCGGAGCTCCTACGAGCAGTACTTC.

This clone was counted once. J is TRBJ2-5 and V is TRBV7-2, with 16 nucleotides matching TRBD2. V was clipped by 5 bases and J by 5 bases; unmatched bases: 11. Per germline, CDR1 SGHTA and CDR2 FQGNSA. The CDR3 extends over 18 amino acids. CDR3 DNA sequence: TGTGCCAGCAGCCCCCTTGGGACTAGCGGGGGGGCTTTCGAGACCCAGTACTTC. Translation: CASSPLGTSGGAFETQYF.

The V and J genes are TRBV7-9 and TRBJ2-1, with 12 bases fitting TRBD2. The germline V gene has CDR1 SEHNR and CDR2 FQNEAQ (reference sequence). The CDR3 contains 14 residues. Germline trimming cut 8 bases from V and 9 bases from J; bases unmatched to any gene: 8. The CDR3 bases are TGTGCCAGCGCCCTAGCGGGGGGGCCCGGTGAGCAGTTCTTC. It yields the protein CASALAGGPGEQFF.

The chain links TRBV18 to TRBJ2-3, with TRBD2 identical over 11 bases. The CDR3 length is 16 residues. V shed 6 bases and J 10 bases; nucleotides not matched to a gene: 15. CDR1 and CDR2 from the germline V gene are KGHSH and LQKENI. CDR3 DNA: TGTGCCAGCTCCCCCATTTACTCTAGCGGGGGGCCCCCGCAGTATTTT. Its protein product is CASSPIYSSGGPPQYF.

J is TRBJ2-3 and V is TRBV7-3; TRBD1 is a possible D gene (5 bases). The ends were cut back, 0 bases at V and 3 bases at J, with 10 bases in the middle. CDR3 size: 15 residues. Per germline, CDR1 SGHTA and CDR2 FQGTGA. The CDR3 loop reads CASSLTGARTDTQYF. In DNA, the CDR3 is TGTGCCAGCAGCTTAACAGGGGCGCGAACAGATACGCAGTATTTT.

The chain is built from TRBV6-1 and TRBJ1-4; D may be TRBD1 (6 bases). Germline V gene sequence: CDR1 MNHNS, CDR2 SASEGT. This CDR3 contains 15 residues. V gave up 7 bases and J gave up 3 bases, with 15 bases separating them. CDR3 sequence reads: CASKSQGQANEKLFF. The CDR3 DNA reads TGTGCCAGCAAGTCTCAGGGGCAGGCTAATGAAAAACTGTTTTTT.

The CDR3 region is CASSSGLATYNEQFF. The CDR3 DNA follows: TGCGCCAGCAGCTCGGGACTAGCGACCTACAATGAGCAGTTCTTC. The rearrangement links TRBV5-1 to TRBJ2-1, with 10 bases identical to TRBD2. The CDR3 extends over 15 amino acids. Trimming at V came to 3 bases and at J to 2 bases, leaving 2 bases not matched to a gene. CDR1 is SGHRS and CDR2 is YFSETQ in the germline V gene.

This clone was seen many times. The rearrangement links TRBV6-5 to TRBJ1-1, with no clear D. The CDR3 has 14 residues. V dropped 6 bases and J dropped 0 bases, with 11 bases sitting between them. Germline-derived CDR1 and CDR2 are MNHEY and SVGAGI. In DNA, the CDR3 is TGTGCCAGCAGGCCTGGACTGGTGAACACTGAAGCTTTCTTT. Protein product: CASRPGLVNTEAFF.

This clone was seen only once. This chain links TRBV6-1 with TRBJ1-4, with 9 bases identical to TRBD1. The CDR3 has 18 residues. The germline gives CDR1 MNHNS, CDR2 SASEGT. J was trimmed by 7 bases and V by 0 bases; bases with no gene match: 12. This CDR3 is CASSEARNTGGLREKLFF. Here the CDR3 DNA reads TGTGCCAGCAGTGAAGCGCGAAATACAGGGGGCTTGCGTGAAAAACTGTTTTTT.

The rearrangement uses TRBV5-4 and TRBJ2-5, with D maybe TRBD1 (6 bases). The end of the DNA fits TRBJ2-7 better, so the J call may be wrong. This CDR3 is 13 amino acids long. Per the germline V gene, CDR1 is SGHNT and CDR2 is YYREEE (reference sequence). CDR3 sequence: CASSLWGPGEQYF. CDR3 nucleotides: TGTGCCAGCAGCTTGTGGGGGCCGGGCGAGCAGTACTTC.

This clone was picked up a small number of times. This sequence joins TRBV5-1 and TRBJ2-1; 12 positions match TRBD2. This CDR3 has 15 residues. V was clipped by 4 bases and J by 7 bases; unmatched bases: 6. Germline CDR1 SGHRS, CDR2 YFSETQ. The CDR3, as DNA: TGCGCCAGCAGCCATGGACTAGCGGGGTTAAATGAGCAGTTCTTC. The encoded protein is CASSHGLAGLNEQFF.

The V call is TRBV5-4, the J call TRBJ2-7, with D hard to call. The germline gives CDR1 SGHNT, CDR2 YYREEE (reference sequence). Trimming stripped 3 bases from V and 3 bases from J, with 4 bases between. The CDR3 loop spans 11 amino acids. CDR3 DNA sequence: TGTGCCAGCAGCTCTAACTACGAGCAGTACTTC. Amino acid sequence: CASSSNYEQYF.

The chain links TRBV2 to TRBJ1-3; tentatively, D is TRBD1 (5 bases). Per the germline V gene, CDR1 is SNHLY and CDR2 is FYNNEI. The V end was cut by 7 bases, the J end by 4 bases, with 11 bases between. This CDR3 has 13 amino acids. CDR3: CASNRDSGNTIYF. CDR3 coding DNA: TGTGCCAGCAACCGGGACTCGGGAAACACCATATATTTT.

The chain joins TRBV10-3 to TRBJ2-2; D might be TRBD2 (6 bases). The CDR3 runs 16 residues. V was shortened by 3 bases and J by 4 bases, with 15 bases between the two germline ends. CDR1 and CDR2 from the germline V gene are ENHRY and SYGVKD. The CDR3 nucleotides read TGTGCCATCAGTGAAACCGGGGGAACGAGCACCGGGGAGCTGTTTTTT. This gives the protein CAISETGGTSTGELFF.